This T cell receptor beta chain was observed in a study of blood T cell repertoires in COVID-19. For the study at large: Whether acute or convalescent, the COVID-19 samples came from the United States, Italy and Spain.

The CDR3 covers 14 residues. Germline assignment: CDR1 MNHEY and CDR2 SVGAGI. A few counts support this clone. Data came from immunoSEQ multiplex PCR; TCRdb stores just in-frame clones and leaves some out. The sample shows about 51,000 clones, approximately 86% of them seen only once. V is TRBV6-5 and J is TRBJ2-7, with D tentatively TRBD2 (6 bases). Sequenced sample: peripheral blood. The sequence was obtained from a man at least 80 years old with active COVID-19. The CDR3 here is CAVKSGLPSYEQYF. The CDR3 coding sequence is TGTGCTGTAAAGTCCGGACTACCGTCCTACGAGCAGTACTTC.